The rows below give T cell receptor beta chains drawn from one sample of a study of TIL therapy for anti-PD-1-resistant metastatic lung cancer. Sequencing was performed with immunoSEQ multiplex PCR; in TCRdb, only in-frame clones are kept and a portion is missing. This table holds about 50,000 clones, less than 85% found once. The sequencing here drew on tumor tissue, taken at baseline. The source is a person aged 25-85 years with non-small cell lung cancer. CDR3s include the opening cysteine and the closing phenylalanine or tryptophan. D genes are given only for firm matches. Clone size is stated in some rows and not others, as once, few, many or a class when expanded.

TGTGCCAGCAGTTATACAGGATCTAGGAGCAATGAGCAGTTCTTC CASSYTGSRSNEQFF TRBV6-5 NA TRBJ2-1 NA
TGTGCCAGCAGCTTTAGACGGAATCAGCCCCAGCATTTT CASSFRRNQPQHF TRBV5-8 NA TRBJ1-5 NA
TGTGCCAGCAGCGCCCAACCGGATACGCAGTATTTT CASSAQPDTQYF TRBV28 NA TRBJ2-3 few
TGCGCCAGCAGGGTACGGGAGAGAGCCGGGGAGCTGTTTTTT CASRVRERAGELFF TRBV5-1 NA TRBJ2-2 NA
TGTGCCAGTGCTCTAGCGGGAGGCCTCCAAGAGACCCAGTACTTC CASALAGGLQETQYF TRBV19 TRBD2 TRBJ2-5 once
TGTGCCAGCAGTTTAAGAGGTCAGGGGGCCTCCGAGCAGTACTTC CASSLRGQGASEQYF TRBV27 TRBD1 TRBJ2-7 NA
TGTGCCAGTAGTATATGGGCCGGCCCCTTT CASSIWAGPF TRBV19 NA TRBJ1-6 NA
TGCGCCAGCAGCTCGAGCGGGACAGGGAATGAAAAACTGTTTTTT CASSSSGTGNEKLFF TRBV5-1 TRBD1 TRBJ1-4 NA
TGTGCCAGCAGCTTTCTCACAGGGCGAGGGAATTCACCCCTCCACTTT CASSFLTGRGNSPLHF TRBV13 NA TRBJ1-6 NA
TGTGCCAGCAGCTTAGCGGGGGGCGGGAGGATTTACGAGCAGTACTTC CASSLAGGGRIYEQYF TRBV11-2 TRBD2 TRBJ2-7 NA
TGTGCCAGTAGTATCCTCTCTAGCGGGGGATTTTGGGGTGAGCAGTTCTTC CASSILSSGGFWGEQFF TRBV19 TRBD2 TRBJ2-1 NA
TGTGCCAGTATGGGGCAGCGGGGGAGCTCCTTCTCCTACAATGAGCAGTTCTTC CASMGQRGSSFSYNEQFF TRBV28 TRBD2 TRBJ2-1 many
TGTGCCTGGAGTGTACCGGGCAACACTGAAGCTTTCTTT CAWSVPGNTEAFF TRBV30 NA TRBJ1-1 NA
TGTGCCAGTAGTACCGCCGGGACAGGGACATACGAGCAGTACTTC CASSTAGTGTYEQYF TRBV19 TRBD1 TRBJ2-7 NA
TGTGCCAGACTAGGCCGGACCCGGGACTCCCCTTCGGTCTACAATGAGCAGTTCTTC CARLGRTRDSPSVYNEQFF TRBV2 NA TRBJ2-1 NA
TGTGCCAGCAGCTTAGCGCAGGGGTTGGGCTCTGGAAACACCATATATTTT CASSLAQGLGSGNTIYF TRBV7-6 NA TRBJ1-3 NA
TGTGCCAGCAGTTTAATGGGACAGGGGACTTTTAACACTGAAGCTTTCTTT CASSLMGQGTFNTEAFF TRBV28 TRBD1 TRBJ1-1 NA
TGTGCCAGCAGCCTCTACAGGGGACTAGCGGGAGGGCCGCAAGAGACCCAGTACTTC CASSLYRGLAGGPQETQYF TRBV14 TRBD2 TRBJ2-5 NA
TGTGCCAGCAGGAAACAGGGGGCAGCCACCATATATTTT CASRKQGAATIYF TRBV5-5 TRBD1 TRBJ1-3 NA
TGTGCCAGCAGGCTCCCTGGGGCCAACGTCCTGACTTTC CASRLPGANVLTF TRBV7-8 NA TRBJ2-6 NA
TGTGCCAGCAGAGGACAGGGCCGAAATACGCAGTATTTT CASRGQGRNTQYF TRBV11-3 TRBD1 TRBJ2-3 NA
TGTGCCAGCAGTTACTCAACAGGGGGCAGGAATTCACCCCCCCACTTT CASSYSTGGRNSPPHF TRBV6-5 TRBD1 TRBJ1-6 once
TGTGCCAGCAGCTCCGGGTCAAATGGCGAGCAGTACTTC CASSSGSNGEQYF TRBV5-4 NA TRBJ2-7 NA
TGTGCTAGTGGTTTGGGACCGCCTGGTGGAGCTTTCTTT CASGLGPPGGAFF TRBV12-5 NA TRBJ1-1 NA
TGTGCCAGCAGCCGTCGCACCGGGGAGCTGTTTTTT CASSRRTGELFF TRBV6-5 NA TRBJ2-2 NA
TGCGCCAGCAGGGGGGACAGGGGTAGTAATTCACCCCTCCACTTT CASRGDRGSNSPLHF TRBV5-1 TRBD1 TRBJ1-6 NA
TGTGCCAGCAGTTTGGTAGCGGGAGGGCCGGTTGCCAAAAACATTCAGTACTTC CASSLVAGGPVAKNIQYF TRBV27 TRBD2 TRBJ2-4 NA
TGTGCCAGCAGTCCCTACAGGGGGCCGGGCGATGAGCAGTTCTTC CASSPYRGPGDEQFF TRBV27 TRBD1 TRBJ2-1 NA
TGTGCCAGCAGTGACGCGGACAGGGATTCTTTGGGCTATGGCTACACCTTC CASSDADRDSLGYGYTF TRBV2 TRBD1 TRBJ1-2 NA
TGCGCCAGCAGCCACGGACAGGGAAACAATCAGCCCCAGCATTTT CASSHGQGNNQPQHF TRBV4-3 TRBD1 TRBJ1-5 once
TGTGCCAGCAGTTTACTAGGACTAGCGGGGCCCACAGATACGCAGTATTTT CASSLLGLAGPTDTQYF TRBV13 TRBD2 TRBJ2-3 NA
TGCGCCAGCAGCTCGCTAGGGAGGAACACTGAAGCTTTCTTT CASSSLGRNTEAFF TRBV5-1 NA TRBJ1-1 NA
TGCAGTGGGAGCGCAGACAATGAGCAGTTCTTC CSGSADNEQFF TRBV20-1 NA TRBJ2-1 NA
TGTGCCAGCTCACCACTTACAGGGTCCTACGAGCAGTACTTC CASSPLTGSYEQYF TRBV18 NA TRBJ2-7 NA
TGTGCCAGCAGCTTGGCTGGAGGGAGCAATCAGCCCCAGCATTTT CASSLAGGSNQPQHF TRBV5-6 NA TRBJ1-5 NA
TGTGCCAGCAGCCCCGGCGGAGGGGGCTGGGACACTGAAGCTTTCTTT CASSPGGGGWDTEAFF TRBV4-2 TRBD1 TRBJ1-1 NA
TGTGCCAGCAGCCTAGCGGCCAGCTCCTACAATGAGCAGTTCTTC CASSLAASSYNEQFF TRBV9 TRBD2 TRBJ2-1 NA
TGTGCCTTAATAATAGGTACTAGCTCCTACGAGCAGTACTTC CALIIGTSSYEQYF TRBV2 NA TRBJ2-7 NA
TGTGCCAGCAGCCTACTCCAACAAGGGACCTCCTACGAGCAGTACTTC CASSLLQQGTSYEQYF TRBV5-6 NA TRBJ2-7 NA
TGTGCCAGCAGCGCAACCACCCTCAAAGGGTTTGGGGGCTACACCTTC CASSATTLKGFGGYTF TRBV5-4 NA TRBJ1-2 NA
TGTGCCAGCAGTCTCGAAGGTTGGTCTAAATCGGAGCAGTTCTTC CASSLEGWSKSEQFF TRBV2 NA TRBJ2-1 NA
TGTGCCAGCAGCCCAACAGGGCCCGGGGAGCTGTTTTTT CASSPTGPGELFF TRBV11-3 NA TRBJ2-2 medium-sized
TGTGCCACCGCCGGGGGGAACGAGCAGTACTTC CATAGGNEQYF TRBV6-1 TRBD2 TRBJ2-7 few
TGTGCCAGCAGCAAGGGGACAGGGGGAGGTGGGTACGAGCAGTACTTC CASSKGTGGGGYEQYF TRBV21-1 NA TRBJ2-7 NA
TGTGCCAGCAGTCCCTATACCGGGACGGATGGCTACACCTTC CASSPYTGTDGYTF TRBV7-2 NA TRBJ1-2 NA
TGTGCCACCAGCAGAGTGGGGGAGTACAATGAGCAGTTCTTC CATSRVGEYNEQFF TRBV15 NA TRBJ2-1 NA